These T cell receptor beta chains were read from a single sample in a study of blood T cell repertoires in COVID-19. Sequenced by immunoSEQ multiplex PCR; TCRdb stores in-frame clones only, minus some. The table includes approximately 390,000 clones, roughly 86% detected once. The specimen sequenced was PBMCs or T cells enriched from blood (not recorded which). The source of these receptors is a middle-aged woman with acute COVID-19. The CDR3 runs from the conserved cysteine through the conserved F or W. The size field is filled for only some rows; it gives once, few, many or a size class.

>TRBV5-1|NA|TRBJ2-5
CASSPGLAQETQYF
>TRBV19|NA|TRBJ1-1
CASSIPGTRAFF
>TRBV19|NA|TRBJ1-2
CASHEGTGRYGYTF
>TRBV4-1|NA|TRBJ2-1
CASSQLGTGNQDEQFF
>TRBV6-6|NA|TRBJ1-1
CASRHRTEAFF
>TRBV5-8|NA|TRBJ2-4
CASSDHDRLGFAKNIQYF
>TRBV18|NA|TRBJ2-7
CASSPIGQGSYEQYF
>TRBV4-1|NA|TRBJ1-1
CASSHKGLSNTEAFF
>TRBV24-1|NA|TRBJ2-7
CATSDKGASYEQYF
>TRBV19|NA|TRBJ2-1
CASSIVSDSPYNEQFF
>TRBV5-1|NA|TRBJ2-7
CASSRTPGQGGRSLEQYF
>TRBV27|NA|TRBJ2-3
CASSAQVPRGGGTDTQYF
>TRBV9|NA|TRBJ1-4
CASSSGRENEKLFF
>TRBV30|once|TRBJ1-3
CAWRGLTGNTIYF
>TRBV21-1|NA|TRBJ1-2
CASSTTETYGYTF
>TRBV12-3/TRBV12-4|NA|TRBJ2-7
CASSRTGTYEQYF
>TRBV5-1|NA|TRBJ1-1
CASSLDPGSLRGNTEAFF
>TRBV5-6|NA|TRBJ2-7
CASSLPGLESSYEQYF
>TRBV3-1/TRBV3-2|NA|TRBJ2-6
CASSPGQGVTF
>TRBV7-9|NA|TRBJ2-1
CASSLLTGGVRDEQFF
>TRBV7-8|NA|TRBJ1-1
CASSLRAVSNTEAFF
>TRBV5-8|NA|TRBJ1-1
CASSLGTGLNTEAFF
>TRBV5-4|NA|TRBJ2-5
CASSPGETQYF
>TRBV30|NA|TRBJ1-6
CAWSVGTDYNSPLHF
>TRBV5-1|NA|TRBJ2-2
CASSLAAGPGTGELFF
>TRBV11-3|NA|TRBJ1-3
CASSSSAAGNTIYF
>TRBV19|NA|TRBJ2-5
CASSALGGETQYF
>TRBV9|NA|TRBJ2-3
CASSDQQGAHTDTQYF
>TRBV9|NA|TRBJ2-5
CASSVLGLAGGQETQYF
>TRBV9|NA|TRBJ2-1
CASSAHRGRESGGNEQFF
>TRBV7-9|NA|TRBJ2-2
CASSLASLELFF
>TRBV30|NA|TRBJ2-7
CAWGPGGSSYEQYF
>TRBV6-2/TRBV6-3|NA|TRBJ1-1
CASSYYGFEAFF
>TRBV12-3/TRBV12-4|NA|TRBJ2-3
CASIGPGDTQYF
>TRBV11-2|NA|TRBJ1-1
CASSPRTANTEAFF
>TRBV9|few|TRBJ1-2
CASNRDSYGYTF
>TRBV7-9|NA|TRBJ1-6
CASSLGHRGRNSPLHF
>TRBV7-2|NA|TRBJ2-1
CASSLSGGVREQFF
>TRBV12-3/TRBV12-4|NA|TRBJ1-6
CASSLLNSPLHF
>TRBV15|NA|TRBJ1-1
CATSTRGHTEAFF
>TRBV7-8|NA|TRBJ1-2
CASSPTRQGNNYGYTF
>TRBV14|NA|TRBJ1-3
CASSRRDIGNTIYF
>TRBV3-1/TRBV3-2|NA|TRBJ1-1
CASSLRAMNTEAFF
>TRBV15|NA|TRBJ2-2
CATSRDVLSGELFF
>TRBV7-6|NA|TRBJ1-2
CASSVWGQGYGYTF
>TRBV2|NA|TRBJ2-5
CASQRGMGETQYF
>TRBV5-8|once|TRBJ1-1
CASSFSASPEAFF
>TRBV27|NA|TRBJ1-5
CASMSGGNQPQHF
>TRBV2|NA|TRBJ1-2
CAGRVTGDYGYTF
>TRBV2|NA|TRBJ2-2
CASSQGLAGTTGELFF
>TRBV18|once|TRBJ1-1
CASSPPHGASAEAFF
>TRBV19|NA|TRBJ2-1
CASSMMEDSEQFF
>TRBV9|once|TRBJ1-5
CASGDSRDQPQHF
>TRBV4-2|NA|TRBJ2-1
CASSQDLGSYNEQFF
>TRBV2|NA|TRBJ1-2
CASSEEGQANYGYTF
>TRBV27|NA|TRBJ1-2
CASSLRGGVVYGYTF
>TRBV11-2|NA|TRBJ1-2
CASSLGDRGVNGYTF